This TCR beta chain was recorded in a study of control samples from healthy donors and cancer patients. The CDR3 totals 14 residues. CDR1 is MNHEY, CDR2 SVGAGI, per germline. V was cut by 6 bases and J by 5 bases, with 16 bases left in between. Generated by immunoSEQ multiplex PCR, the TCRdb table keeps only in-frame clones and is missing some. This table has 130,000 or so clones, about 92% appearing once. The sample comprised blood. V and J are TRBV6-5 and TRBJ1-2; weak D call: TRBD1 (5 bases). The sequence came from a woman in her forties or fifties in good health. The CDR3 spells CASSPMGERYGYTF. DNA of the CDR3: TGTGCCAGCAGCCCCATGGGGGAGAGATATGGCTACACCTTC.